This T cell receptor (beta chain) was sequenced during a study of blood T cell repertoires in COVID-19. In the study overall: Collection of acute and convalescent COVID-19 samples took place in the United States, Italy and Spain. T cells, B-cell-depleted T cells, or PBMCs supplied cDNA or gDNA.

Followed longitudinally, the Seattle patients had been enrolled during active infection. In the authors' workflow: From reference gene primer amplification, estimates of nucleated cell counts were derived. The assay was immunoSEQ multiplex PCR, and TCRdb's table has in-frame clones only and misses some. Clone size and the V and J calls come from that table; the DNA yielded D and trimming. The sample yields roughly 180,000 clones, around 74% seen once. The CDR3 runs to 14 residues. V dropped 2 bases and J dropped 5; count of bases not matched to a gene: 2. The germline CDR1 and CDR2 sequences are MNHEY and SMNVEV (reference sequence).

The genes are TRBV27 and TRBJ2-3; 9 bases align to TRBD2. Sequenced sample: peripheral blood. The TCR originated in a woman aged 55-69 years with COVID-19, enrolled during active disease. The CDR3 region is CASSLAGGIDTQYF. CDR3 DNA: TGTGCCAGCAGTTTAGCGGGGGGGATAGATACGCAGTATTTT.